The present entry profiles one T cell receptor beta chain with its context. Allocation to cohorts depended on clinical history reported by the participants. Original processing notes: From reference gene primer amplification, estimates of nucleated cell counts were derived. The protocol was immunoSEQ multiplex PCR, while the TCRdb copy is restricted to in-frame clones and leaves out a portion. V, J and clone size reflect that table, while D and trimming were determined from the DNA. The repertoire holds roughly 200,000 clones, with around 85% as singletons. The entry originates in a study of blood T cell repertoires in COVID-19. Study summary: From T cells, B-cell-depleted T cells, or PBMCs came the material, which was cDNA or gDNA.

Material for sequencing was PBMCs or T cells enriched from blood (not recorded which). The clonotype originates from a man aged 40-50 years who had recovered from COVID-19.

The CDR3 spells CASSQGSNYEQYF. CDR3 nucleotides: TGTGCCAGCAGCCAGGGCAGCAACTACGAGCAGTACTTC. The chain links TRBV3-1 (or the pseudogene TRBV3-2) to TRBJ2-7, with D uncertain. V was clipped by 3 bases and J by 3 bases, with 9 bases between them. The CDR3 is made up of 13 amino acids. Germline V gene sequence: CDR1 LGHDT, CDR2 YNNKEL (reference sequence).